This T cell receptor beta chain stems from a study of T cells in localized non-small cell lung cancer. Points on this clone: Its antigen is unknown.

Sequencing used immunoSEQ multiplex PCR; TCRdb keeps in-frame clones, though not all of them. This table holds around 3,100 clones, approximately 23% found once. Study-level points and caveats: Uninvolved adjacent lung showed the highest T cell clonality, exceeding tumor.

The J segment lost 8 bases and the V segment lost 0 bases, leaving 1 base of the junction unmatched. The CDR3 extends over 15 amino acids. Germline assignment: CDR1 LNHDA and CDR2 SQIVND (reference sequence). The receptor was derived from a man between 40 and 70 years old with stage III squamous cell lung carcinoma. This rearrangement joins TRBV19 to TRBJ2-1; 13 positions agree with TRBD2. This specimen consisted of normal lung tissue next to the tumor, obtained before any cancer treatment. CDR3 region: CASSIDGTSGDEQFF. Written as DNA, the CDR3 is TGTGCCAGTAGTATAGACGGGACTAGCGGGGATGAGCAGTTCTTC.